A selection of T cell receptor beta chains follows, all from one sample in a study of blood T cell repertoires in COVID-19. TCRdb's table, derived via immunoSEQ multiplex PCR, lists solely in-frame clones and lacks some. The profile covers over 150,000 clones, with around nine tenths appearing a single time and around 13% taken by the ten largest. The sequenced sample was peripheral blood. These receptors came from a woman in her seventies with COVID-19, enrolled during active disease. The CDR3 runs from the conserved cysteine through the conserved F or W. Fields, in order: D gene, V gene, clone size, J gene, CDR3 DNA, CDR3 protein. D genes are given only for firm matches. Clone size is not always given. Where it is, it says once, few, many or a class for expanded clones.

D: .; V: TRBV11-2; size: .; J: TRBJ2-3; DNA: TGTGCCAGCAGCTTAGGCCCTGGGGCGGCGCAGCCGGGGTATTTT; CDR3: CASSLGPGAAQPGYF
D: .; V: TRBV3-1/TRBV3-2; size: .; J: TRBJ1-6; DNA: TGTGCCAGTCGTCGGGACATTGCTAATTCACCCCTCCACTTT; CDR3: CASRRDIANSPLHF
D: .; V: TRBV18; size: .; J: TRBJ2-5; DNA: TGTGCCAGCTCACCCAACGGCGGGCCCCTCCAAGAGACCCAGTACTTC; CDR3: CASSPNGGPLQETQYF
D: .; V: TRBV11-2; size: .; J: TRBJ1-1; DNA: TGTGCCAGCAGTCTGCTAAGCACTGAAGCTTTCTTT; CDR3: CASSLLSTEAFF
D: .; V: TRBV7-2; size: .; J: TRBJ1-5; DNA: TGTGCCAGCAGCTTAGCCCCATCTAGCAATCAGCCCCAGCATTTT; CDR3: CASSLAPSSNQPQHF
D: .; V: TRBV13; size: .; J: TRBJ2-3; DNA: TGTGCCAGCAGCTTTCGGGGGAAGGGGGCGCGTTTAGATACGCAGTATTTT; CDR3: CASSFRGKGARLDTQYF
D: TRBD2; V: TRBV5-1; size: .; J: TRBJ2-1; DNA: TGCGCCAGCAGCGCCGGAGCTAGCGGATACAATGAGCAGTTCTTC; CDR3: CASSAGASGYNEQFF
D: TRBD1; V: TRBV2; size: few; J: TRBJ1-5; DNA: TGTGCCAGCAGCCCCGGGACAGGGTCGAGCAATCAGCCCCAGCATTTT; CDR3: CASSPGTGSSNQPQHF
D: .; V: TRBV10-3; size: few; J: TRBJ1-1; DNA: TGTGCCATCAGGCCAGCCCCTACTAAATTTGAAGCTTTCTTT; CDR3: CAIRPAPTKFEAFF
D: .; V: TRBV2; size: .; J: TRBJ2-3; DNA: TGTGCCAGCAGTGTAACTCGAGGGGGAGATACGCAGTATTTT; CDR3: CASSVTRGGDTQYF
D: TRBD1; V: TRBV19; size: .; J: TRBJ1-5; DNA: TGTGCCAGTAGAGGACAGGGGTGGCAGCCCCAGCATTTT; CDR3: CASRGQGWQPQHF
D: .; V: TRBV29-1; size: .; J: TRBJ1-1; DNA: TGCAGCGTTGAATATGGCAGGGTGGCTGAAGCTTTCTTT; CDR3: CSVEYGRVAEAFF
D: .; V: TRBV7-6; size: .; J: TRBJ2-1; DNA: TGTGCCAGCAGCTCGGAGGCGGGGTACAATGAGCAGTTCTTC; CDR3: CASSSEAGYNEQFF
D: TRBD1; V: TRBV19; size: few; J: TRBJ1-5; DNA: TGTGCCAGTAGTGACAGGGAATATAGCAATCAGCCCCAGCATTTT; CDR3: CASSDREYSNQPQHF
D: .; V: TRBV14; size: once; J: TRBJ1-1; DNA: TGTGCCAGCAGCCAAGATTGGTTCATCCAGGGGAACACTGAAGCTTTCTTT; CDR3: CASSQDWFIQGNTEAFF
D: .; V: TRBV5-1; size: .; J: TRBJ2-1; DNA: TGCGCCAGCAGCTTCCGGACAGAACACAATGAGCAGTTCTTC; CDR3: CASSFRTEHNEQFF
D: .; V: TRBV2; size: .; J: TRBJ2-1; DNA: TGTGCCAGCAGTTCCCACCAGGGGACCTACAATGAGCAGTTCTTC; CDR3: CASSSHQGTYNEQFF
D: TRBD1; V: TRBV7-9; size: few; J: TRBJ1-3; DNA: TGTGCCAGCAGCCTTGGGACAGCTGGAAACACCATATATTTT; CDR3: CASSLGTAGNTIYF
D: .; V: TRBV19; size: .; J: TRBJ2-2; DNA: TGTGCCAGTAGTCCGCGCGGACAGAACACCGGGGAGCTGTTTTTT; CDR3: CASSPRGQNTGELFF
D: .; V: TRBV19; size: once; J: TRBJ1-2; DNA: TGTGCCAGTAGTATCAGTTTCCAGGGGAACTATGGCTACACCTTC; CDR3: CASSISFQGNYGYTF
D: .; V: TRBV30; size: .; J: TRBJ1-3; DNA: TGTGCCTGGGACTTCTCTGGAAACACCATATATTTT; CDR3: CAWDFSGNTIYF
D: .; V: TRBV27; size: .; J: TRBJ1-3; DNA: TGTGCCAGCAGGGGGATGACAGGAAGCTCTGGAAACACCATATATTTT; CDR3: CASRGMTGSSGNTIYF
D: .; V: TRBV27; size: .; J: TRBJ2-5; DNA: TGTGCCAGCAGAGGAGTGCGGGAGACCCAGTACTTC; CDR3: CASRGVRETQYF
D: TRBD2; V: TRBV9; size: .; J: TRBJ2-1; DNA: TGTGCCAGCAGCGTAGGGTCTAGCGGGAGGGCCCAGGAGCAGTTCTTC; CDR3: CASSVGSSGRAQEQFF
D: TRBD1; V: TRBV4-1; size: .; J: TRBJ2-7; DNA: TGCGCCAGCAGCCAAGATCCTTGGACAGGGGGCCACTACGAGCAGTACTTC; CDR3: CASSQDPWTGGHYEQYF
D: .; V: TRBV7-8; size: .; J: TRBJ2-7; DNA: TGTGCCAGCAGCTTAGGAGAGTACGAGCAGTACTTC; CDR3: CASSLGEYEQYF
D: .; V: TRBV9; size: few; J: TRBJ2-7; DNA: TGTGCCAGCAGGGGAGAGCCTACCTACGAGCAGTACTTC; CDR3: CASRGEPTYEQYF
D: TRBD2; V: TRBV24-1; size: .; J: TRBJ2-1; DNA: TGTGCCACCAGTGGACTAGCGGGAGCGTCCCCCAATGAGCAGTTCTTC; CDR3: CATSGLAGASPNEQFF
D: TRBD2; V: TRBV29-1; size: once; J: TRBJ2-1; DNA: TGCAGCGTGCCCCAGGCGGGAGCTTTTTACAATGAGCAGTTCTTC; CDR3: CSVPQAGAFYNEQFF
D: TRBD1; V: TRBV7-2; size: .; J: TRBJ2-7; DNA: TGTGCCAGCAGCCGGGACAGGGTGACCTACGAGCAGTACTTC; CDR3: CASSRDRVTYEQYF
D: .; V: TRBV30; size: .; J: TRBJ2-3; DNA: TGTGCCTGGACCTCCTCAAGGGGGGATACGCAGTATTTT; CDR3: CAWTSSRGDTQYF
D: TRBD1; V: TRBV4-1; size: once; J: TRBJ1-5; DNA: TGCGCCAGCAGCCAGACCCCGGGACAGTACAATCAGCCCCAGCATTTT; CDR3: CASSQTPGQYNQPQHF
D: .; V: TRBV3-1/TRBV3-2; size: once; J: TRBJ2-3; DNA: TGTGCCAGCAGCCAAGACTTCCGCACAGATACGCAGTATTTT; CDR3: CASSQDFRTDTQYF